Given below is one TCR beta chain in context. Germline values: CDR1 LNHDA, CDR2 SQIVND (reference sequence). There are 15 residues in the CDR3. V was pared by 11 bases and J by 4 bases, with 9 bases of the junction left unmatched. Produced via immunoSEQ multiplex PCR; TCRdb's table is partial and in-frame only. Among some 160,000 clones listed, approximately 83% were seen once. These data come from a study of blood T cell repertoires in COVID-19. Overall study: Material from acute and convalescent COVID-19 was sourced from the United States, Italy and Spain. Sources were T cells, B-cell-depleted T cells, or PBMCs; the material itself was cDNA or gDNA.

The chain recombines TRBV19 with TRBJ1-5; the match to TRBD1 covers 12 bases. The TCR originated in a man aged 70-80 years with active or convalescent COVID-19. What was sequenced was peripheral blood. CDR3 region: CASRGTGGMNQPQHF. Here the CDR3 DNA reads TGTGCCTCAAGGGGGACAGGGGGCATGAATCAGCCCCAGCATTTT.